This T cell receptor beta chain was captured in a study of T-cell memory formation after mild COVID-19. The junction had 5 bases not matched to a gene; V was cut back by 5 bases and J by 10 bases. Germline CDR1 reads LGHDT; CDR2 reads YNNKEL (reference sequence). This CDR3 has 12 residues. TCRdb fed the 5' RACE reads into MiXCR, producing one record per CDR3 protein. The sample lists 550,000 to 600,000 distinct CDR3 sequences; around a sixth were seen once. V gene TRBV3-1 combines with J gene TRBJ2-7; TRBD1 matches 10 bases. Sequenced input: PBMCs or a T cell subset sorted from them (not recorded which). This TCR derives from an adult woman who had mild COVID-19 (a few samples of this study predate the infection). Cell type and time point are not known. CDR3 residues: CASSSQTGGQYF. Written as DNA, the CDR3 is TGTGCCAGCAGCTCGCAGACAGGGGGCCAGTACTTC.